The rows below give T cell receptor beta chains drawn from one sample of a study of T cells in Graves' hyperthyroidism and ophthalmopathy. TCRdb re-called the multiplex PCR reads with MiXCR, one entry per CDR3 protein. Here the sample spans about 600,000 distinct CDR3 sequences, roughly 16% being singletons. Sample: blood. All receptors come from a woman between 35 and 50 years old with Graves' ophthalmopathy. The CDR3 runs from the conserved cysteine through the conserved F or W. D genes are given only for firm matches. Clone sizes are given selectively: once, few, many, or a class where the clone is expanded.

clone size,D gene,J gene,V gene,CDR3 protein,CDR3 DNA
.,.,TRBJ2-2,TRBV6-1,CASSEYYSGAGELSF,TGTGCCAGCAGTGAATATTACTCGGGGGCCGGGGAGCTGTCTTTT
few,.,TRBJ1-3,TRBV6-1,CASSEAPPHSTIYF,TGTGCCAGCAGTGAAGCGCCTCCGCACAGCACCATATATTTT
many,.,TRBJ2-3,TRBV7-9,CASSLVGGTSTDTQYF,TGTGCCAGCAGCTTAGTGGGAGGAACTAGCACAGATACGCAGTATTTT
.,.,TRBJ2-5,TRBV4-2,CASSQGQRGVETQYF,TGTGCCAGCAGCCAAGGTCAGCGCGGGGTAGAGACCCAGTACTTC
few,TRBD1,TRBJ2-2,TRBV2,CASRGDRAGYVLFF,TGTGCCAGCAGGGGGGACAGGGCAGGTTATGTGCTGTTTTTT
few,.,TRBJ1-2,TRBV29-1,CSVEEAGNYGYTF,TGCAGCGTTGAAGAGGCAGGAAACTATGGCTACACCTTC
many,.,TRBJ2-1,TRBV7-8,CASSSVLYNEQFF,TGTGCCAGCAGCTCAGTTCTCTACAATGAGCAGTTCTTC
many,.,TRBJ2-3,TRBV28,CASSLFQIGDDTQYF,TGTGCCAGCAGTTTATTCCAGATCGGAGATGATACGCAGTATTTT
.,TRBD1,TRBJ1-4,TRBV19,CASSTTTGGGLTNEKLFF,TGTGCCAGTAGTACGACGACAGGGGGCGGTTTAACTAATGAAAAACTGTTTTTT
many,.,TRBJ1-1,TRBV30,CAWSYENTEAFF,TGTGCCTGGAGTTATGAGAACACTGAAGCTTTCTTT
.,.,TRBJ1-6,TRBV28,CASSLLGSRVTTPLHF,TGTGCCAGCAGTTTATTGGGGAGTCGGGTCACCACACCCCTCCACTTT
.,.,TRBJ1-3,TRBV12-5,CASGLRVGPGSPGNTIYF,TGTGCTAGTGGTTTGAGAGTCGGCCCGGGGAGCCCTGGAAACACCATATATTTT
.,TRBD1,TRBJ1-4,TRBV28,CASSLYDRGHEKLFF,TGTGCCAGCAGTTTATACGACAGGGGGCATGAAAAACTGTTTTTT
few,TRBD2,TRBJ2-1,TRBV25-1,CASGLAGGQNEQFF,TGTGCCAGCGGATTAGCGGGGGGGCAGAATGAGCAGTTCTTC
many,.,TRBJ2-1,TRBV7-9,CASSLDTIDNEQFF,TGTGCCAGCAGCTTAGATACGATCGACAATGAGCAGTTCTTC
few,.,TRBJ1-5,TRBV5-6,CASSTGWGSNQPQHF,TGTGCCAGCAGTACAGGATGGGGTAGCAATCAGCCCCAGCATTTT
.,TRBD1,TRBJ1-5,TRBV27,CASSGAPQQGARNQPQHF,TGTGCCAGCAGTGGAGCGCCCCAACAGGGGGCTCGCAATCAGCCCCAGCATTTT
many,.,TRBJ1-3,TRBV18,CASSPPRTAGNTIYF,TGTGCCAGCTCACCACCGAGGACAGCTGGAAACACCATATATTTT
.,.,TRBJ2-3,TRBV7-9,CASSFRDFRTDTQYF,TGTGCCAGCAGCTTCCGGGACTTTCGCACAGATACGCAGTATTTT
many,.,TRBJ2-1,TRBV5-1,CASSPISPNEQFF,TGCGCCAGCAGCCCCATCTCTCCTAACGAGCAGTTCTTC
many,TRBD1,TRBJ1-2,TRBV30,CAWSPGTDYGYTF,TGTGCCTGGAGTCCCGGGACAGACTATGGCTACACCTTC
.,.,TRBJ1-2,TRBV27,CASSLLRGDINYGYTF,TGTGCCAGCAGTTTATTGAGGGGGGACATTAACTATGGCTACACCTTC